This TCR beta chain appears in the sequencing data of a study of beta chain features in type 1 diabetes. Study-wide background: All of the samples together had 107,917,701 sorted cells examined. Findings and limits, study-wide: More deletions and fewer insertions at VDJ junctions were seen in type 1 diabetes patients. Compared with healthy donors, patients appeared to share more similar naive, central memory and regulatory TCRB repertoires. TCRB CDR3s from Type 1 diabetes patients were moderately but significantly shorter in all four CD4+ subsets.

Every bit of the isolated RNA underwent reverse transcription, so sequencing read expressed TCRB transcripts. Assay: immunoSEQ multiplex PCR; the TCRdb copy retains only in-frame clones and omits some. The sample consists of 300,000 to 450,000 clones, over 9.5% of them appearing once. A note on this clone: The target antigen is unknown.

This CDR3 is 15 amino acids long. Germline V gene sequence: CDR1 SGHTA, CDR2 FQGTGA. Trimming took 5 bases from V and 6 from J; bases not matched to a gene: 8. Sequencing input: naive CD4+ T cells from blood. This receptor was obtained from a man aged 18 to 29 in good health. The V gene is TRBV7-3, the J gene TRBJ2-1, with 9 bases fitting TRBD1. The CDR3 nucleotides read TGTGCCAGCAGCCCGACTCTGACAGGGGGCAATGAGCAGTTCTTC. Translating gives CASSPTLTGGNEQFF.